This is a list of T cell receptor beta chains from one sample in a study of blood T cell repertoires in COVID-19. Sequencing was performed with immunoSEQ multiplex PCR; in TCRdb, only in-frame clones are kept and a portion is missing. The repertoire consists of roughly 30,000 clones, with almost 80% occurring once and the leading ten covering roughly 7.4%. The sample consisted of peripheral blood. These receptors originate from a woman in her sixties with acute or convalescent COVID-19. Both conserved end residues are part of each CDR3. Fields, in order: CDR3 protein, J gene, CDR3 length, V gene.

CDR3aa: CASTRSGGGGYTF; j_gene: TRBJ1-2; len: 13; v_gene: TRBV12-3/TRBV12-4
CDR3aa: CASSSRTRAGNTIYF; j_gene: TRBJ1-3; len: 15; v_gene: TRBV18
CDR3aa: CASRTGVGGSNQPQHF; j_gene: TRBJ1-5; len: 16; v_gene: TRBV2
CDR3aa: CAVGLNSYEQYF; j_gene: TRBJ2-7; len: 12; v_gene: TRBV19
CDR3aa: CASSLDRRSPLHF; j_gene: TRBJ1-6; len: 13; v_gene: TRBV5-1
CDR3aa: CASSLREMNTEAFF; j_gene: TRBJ1-1; len: 14; v_gene: TRBV7-8
CDR3aa: CASPRLGDTICTDTQYF; j_gene: TRBJ2-3; len: 17; v_gene: TRBV27
CDR3aa: CATLRDTQYF; j_gene: TRBJ2-3; len: 10; v_gene: TRBV7-6
CDR3aa: CAISTGTGGQNEKLFF; j_gene: TRBJ1-4; len: 16; v_gene: TRBV10-3
CDR3aa: CASSRLWGGNTGELFF; j_gene: TRBJ2-2; len: 16; v_gene: TRBV14
CDR3aa: CASSQDGAGTSSYEQYF; j_gene: TRBJ2-7; len: 17; v_gene: TRBV4-2
CDR3aa: CASSNSGGNQETQYF; j_gene: TRBJ2-5; len: 15; v_gene: TRBV9
CDR3aa: CASSLTRGSYANTGELFF; j_gene: TRBJ2-2; len: 18; v_gene: TRBV28
CDR3aa: CASSSGQGTYNEQFF; j_gene: TRBJ2-1; len: 15; v_gene: TRBV7-3
CDR3aa: CASSSHRGRPAINTGELFF; j_gene: TRBJ2-2; len: 19; v_gene: TRBV7-9
CDR3aa: CASRYLAGAGDTQYF; j_gene: TRBJ2-3; len: 15; v_gene: TRBV7-8
CDR3aa: CAWTILGHSDEKLFF; j_gene: TRBJ1-4; len: 15; v_gene: TRBV30
CDR3aa: CASSQGENRAGYTF; j_gene: TRBJ1-2; len: 14; v_gene: TRBV4-2
CDR3aa: CASSLAPAGFYGYTF; j_gene: TRBJ1-2; len: 15; v_gene: TRBV7-2
CDR3aa: CSATLTGTDEAFF; j_gene: TRBJ1-1; len: 13; v_gene: TRBV29-1
CDR3aa: CASSLDRDSNQPQHF; j_gene: TRBJ1-5; len: 15; v_gene: TRBV5-1
CDR3aa: CASGTGRTLSNQPQHF; j_gene: TRBJ1-5; len: 16; v_gene: TRBV27
CDR3aa: CVRSLWDTSRYQETQYF; j_gene: TRBJ2-5; len: 17; v_gene: TRBV7-5
CDR3aa: CASSPRDGSSYEQYF; j_gene: TRBJ2-7; len: 15; v_gene: TRBV7-3
CDR3aa: CASRPSGASWDEQFF; j_gene: TRBJ2-1; len: 15; v_gene: TRBV6-4
CDR3aa: CASSPAGRYQPQHF; j_gene: TRBJ1-5; len: 14; v_gene: TRBV7-9
CDR3aa: CASANPQGATEAFF; j_gene: TRBJ1-1; len: 14; v_gene: TRBV5-1
CDR3aa: CAWSATPMSSYEQYF; j_gene: TRBJ2-7; len: 15; v_gene: TRBV30
CDR3aa: CASRQLETGRAFF; j_gene: TRBJ1-1; len: 13; v_gene: TRBV7-8
CDR3aa: CASSLTSTSDTQYF; j_gene: TRBJ2-3; len: 14; v_gene: TRBV5-4
CDR3aa: CASSLSGLEAFF; j_gene: TRBJ1-1; len: 12; v_gene: TRBV7-9
CDR3aa: CASTRQGATEAFF; j_gene: TRBJ1-1; len: 13; v_gene: TRBV5-6
CDR3aa: CASSLGAGGTDTQYF; j_gene: TRBJ2-3; len: 15; v_gene: TRBV27
CDR3aa: CATSDNEPGQDTDTQYF; j_gene: TRBJ2-3; len: 17; v_gene: TRBV24-1
CDR3aa: CASSDSANTEAFF; j_gene: TRBJ1-1; len: 13; v_gene: TRBV18
CDR3aa: CAISGVSSLSTTGELFF; j_gene: TRBJ2-2; len: 17; v_gene: TRBV10-3
CDR3aa: CASSRGPRTEAGEQYF; j_gene: TRBJ2-7; len: 16; v_gene: TRBV7-9
CDR3aa: CASSSGTTGNTIYF; j_gene: TRBJ1-3; len: 14; v_gene: TRBV5-1
CDR3aa: CASSDGSGGAGADTQYF; j_gene: TRBJ2-3; len: 17; v_gene: TRBV2
CDR3aa: CASSLTASTKGDTQYF; j_gene: TRBJ2-3; len: 16; v_gene: TRBV27
CDR3aa: CASSLEGLPSGGYTF; j_gene: TRBJ1-2; len: 15; v_gene: TRBV5-1
CDR3aa: CASSLVASGANVLTF; j_gene: TRBJ2-6; len: 15; v_gene: TRBV7-2
CDR3aa: CASSPLWGQGTNTEAFF; j_gene: TRBJ1-1; len: 17; v_gene: TRBV7-9
CDR3aa: CASSTGQGNSPLHF; j_gene: TRBJ1-6; len: 14; v_gene: TRBV2
CDR3aa: CASSQNAPNEAFF; j_gene: TRBJ1-1; len: 13; v_gene: TRBV4-2
CDR3aa: CASSLAQGANTGELFF; j_gene: TRBJ2-2; len: 16; v_gene: TRBV7-9
CDR3aa: CASSVRIRTEAFF; j_gene: TRBJ1-1; len: 13; v_gene: TRBV19
CDR3aa: CASSQESTGAQPQHF; j_gene: TRBJ1-5; len: 15; v_gene: TRBV4-1
CDR3aa: CASSPPSQGWEQYF; j_gene: TRBJ2-7; len: 14; v_gene: TRBV18
CDR3aa: CASSLVGRGFTGDTQYF; j_gene: TRBJ2-3; len: 17; v_gene: TRBV7-2
CDR3aa: CASSSGLQETQYF; j_gene: TRBJ2-5; len: 13; v_gene: TRBV12-3/TRBV12-4
CDR3aa: CASSDPDREDGYTF; j_gene: TRBJ1-2; len: 14; v_gene: TRBV2
CDR3aa: CASSLLAYSSGGQSDTQYF; j_gene: TRBJ2-3; len: 19; v_gene: TRBV7-3
CDR3aa: CASSASDRGDQPQHF; j_gene: TRBJ1-5; len: 15; v_gene: TRBV19
CDR3aa: CASTTIPGRGNTEAFF; j_gene: TRBJ1-1; len: 16; v_gene: TRBV19
CDR3aa: CASSPTQGSGTEAFF; j_gene: TRBJ1-1; len: 15; v_gene: TRBV7-3
CDR3aa: CASSYSAGGTHEKLFF; j_gene: TRBJ1-4; len: 16; v_gene: TRBV6-5
CDR3aa: CASSLQGVNQPQHF; j_gene: TRBJ1-5; len: 14; v_gene: TRBV5-4
CDR3aa: CASSPLVTYEQYF; j_gene: TRBJ2-7; len: 13; v_gene: TRBV28
CDR3aa: CAWSVQDTEAFF; j_gene: TRBJ1-1; len: 12; v_gene: TRBV30